This TCR beta chain came from a study of cytomegalovirus exposure and HLA in healthy donors. Use of 60 Vbeta and 13 Jbeta primers characterized the PCR. TCRdb keeps only in-frame clones here, not all; method: immunoSEQ multiplex PCR. This sample has about 130,000 clones, with less than 85% found just once. Donors were nominally healthy when sampled, though unrecorded immune exposures were likely. This CDR3 region has 15 residues. Germline V CDR1 and CDR2: SEHNR, FQNEAQ (reference sequence). V was shortened by 3 bases and J by 3 bases, with 15 bases between the two germline ends. The sequenced sample was PBMCs. This chain uses TRBV7-9 with TRBJ2-7; tentatively, D is TRBD2 (5 bases). The sequence was obtained from a man between 18 and 35 years old in good health and CMV-seropositive. DNA for the CDR3: TGTGCCAGCAGCTTCGGCCGAGGGCGTTACTACGAGCAGTACTTC. Protein sequence: CASSFGRGRYYEQYF.